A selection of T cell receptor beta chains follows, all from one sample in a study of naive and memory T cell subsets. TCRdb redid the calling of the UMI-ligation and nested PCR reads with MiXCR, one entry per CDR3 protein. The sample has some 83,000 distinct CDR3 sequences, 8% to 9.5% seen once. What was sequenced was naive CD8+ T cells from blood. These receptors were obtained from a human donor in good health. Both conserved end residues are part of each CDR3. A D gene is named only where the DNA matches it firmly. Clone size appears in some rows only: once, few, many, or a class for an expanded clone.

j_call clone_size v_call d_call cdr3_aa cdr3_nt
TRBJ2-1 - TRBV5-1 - CASSFRAGEQFF TGCGCCAGCAGCTTCAGGGCGGGGGAGCAGTTCTTC
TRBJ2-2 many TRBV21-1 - CAAGGDRADGELFF TGTGCCGCGGGGGGGGACAGGGCCGACGGGGAGCTGTTTTTT
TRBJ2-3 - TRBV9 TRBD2 CASSLSSGTSGTDTQYF TGTGCCAGCAGCCTTTCTTCCGGGACTAGCGGCACAGATACGCAGTATTTT
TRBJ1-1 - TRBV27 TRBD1 CASSSGTGGTEAFF TGTGCCAGCAGTTCCGGGACAGGGGGGACTGAAGCTTTCTTT
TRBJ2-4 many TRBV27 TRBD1 CASSPWTGERNIQYF TGTGCCAGCAGTCCGTGGACAGGGGAGAGAAACATTCAGTACTTC
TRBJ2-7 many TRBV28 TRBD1 CASSASGQGADEQYF TGTGCCAGCAGTGCCTCGGGACAGGGGGCCGACGAGCAGTACTTC
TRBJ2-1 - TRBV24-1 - CATSTREGHEQFF TGTGCCACCAGCACCCGTGAGGGGCATGAGCAGTTCTTC
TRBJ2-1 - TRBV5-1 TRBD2 CASSLGLAGELEQFF TGCGCCAGCAGCTTGGGACTAGCGGGAGAGTTGGAGCAGTTCTTC
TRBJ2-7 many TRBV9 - CASSGDSSYEQYF TGTGCCAGCAGCGGAGACTCCTCCTACGAGCAGTACTTC
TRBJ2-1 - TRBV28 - CASSLIRDSYNEQFF TGTGCCAGCAGTTTAATAAGGGACTCCTACAATGAGCAGTTCTTC
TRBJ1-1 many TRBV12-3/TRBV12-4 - CASSGGDEAFF TGTGCCAGCAGCGGGGGGGATGAAGCTTTCTTT
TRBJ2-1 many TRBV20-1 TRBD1 CSAPGTGVNLAGHNEQFF TGCAGTGCCCCCGGGACAGGGGTTAACTTAGCGGGACACAATGAGCAGTTCTTC
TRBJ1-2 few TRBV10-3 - CAISDPSDRHGYTF TGTGCCATCAGTGACCCTTCGGATCGCCATGGCTACACCTTC
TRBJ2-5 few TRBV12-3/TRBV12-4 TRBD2 CASSPAGQETQYF TGTGCCAGCAGTCCAGCGGGACAAGAGACCCAGTACTTC
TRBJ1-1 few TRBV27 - CASSLTSGATEGAFF TGTGCCAGCAGTTTGACCTCCGGGGCCACCGAGGGAGCTTTCTTT
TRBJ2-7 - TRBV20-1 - CSARLGLYMGAEQYF TGCAGTGCTAGATTAGGACTGTATATGGGCGCCGAGCAGTACTTC
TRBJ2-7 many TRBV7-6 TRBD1 CASSRGQDSYEQYF TGTGCCAGCAGCCGGGGACAGGACTCCTACGAGCAGTACTTC
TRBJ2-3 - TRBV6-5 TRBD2 CASSFTGTSGTDTQYF TGTGCCAGCAGCTTCACCGGGACTAGCGGCACAGATACGCAGTATTTT
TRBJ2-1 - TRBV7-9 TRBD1 CASSFWTGPLIEQFF TGTGCCAGCAGCTTCTGGACAGGGCCACTCATTGAGCAGTTCTTC
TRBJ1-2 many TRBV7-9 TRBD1 CASSSGTGDLYGYTF TGTGCCAGCAGCTCGGGGACAGGGGACCTCTATGGCTACACCTTC
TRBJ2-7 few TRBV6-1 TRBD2 CAGGLAAQGGYEQYF TGTGCCGGGGGACTAGCGGCCCAGGGTGGCTACGAGCAGTACTTC
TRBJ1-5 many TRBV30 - CAWSSGGGFQPQHF TGTGCCTGGAGTTCAGGTGGGGGATTTCAGCCCCAGCATTTT
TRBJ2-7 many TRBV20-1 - CSAPRERFSYEQYF TGCAGTGCTCCTCGGGAGCGATTCTCCTACGAGCAGTACTTC
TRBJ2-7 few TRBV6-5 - CASWVAEGYEQYF TGTGCCAGCTGGGTAGCGGAGGGCTACGAGCAGTACTTC
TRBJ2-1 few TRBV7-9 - CADSKGTGPPEIYNEQFF TGTGCCGACAGCAAGGGAACAGGGCCCCCCGAAATATACAATGAGCAGTTCTTC
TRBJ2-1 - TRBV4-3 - CASSQDGANEQFF TGCGCCAGCAGCCAAGATGGGGCTAATGAGCAGTTCTTC
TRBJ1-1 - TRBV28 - CASSLPSRSVYTEAFF TGTGCCAGCAGTTTACCCTCCCGCAGTGTGTACACTGAAGCTTTCTTT
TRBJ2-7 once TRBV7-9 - CASSFRDNSYEQYF TGTGCCAGCAGCTTTAGAGACAACTCCTACGAGCAGTACTTC
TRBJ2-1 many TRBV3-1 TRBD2 CASSHVTSGNNEQFF TGTGCCAGCAGCCACGTTACTAGCGGAAACAATGAGCAGTTCTTC
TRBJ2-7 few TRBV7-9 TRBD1 CASSLGQGGRGTYEQYF TGTGCCAGCAGCCTGGGACAGGGAGGAAGGGGCACCTACGAGCAGTACTTC
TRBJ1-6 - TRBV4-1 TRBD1 CASSQSTGGFNSPLHF TGCGCCAGCAGCCAATCGACAGGGGGCTTTAATTCACCCCTCCACTTT
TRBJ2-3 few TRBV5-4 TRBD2 CASSPASGEGADTQYF TGTGCCAGCAGCCCAGCTAGCGGGGAGGGAGCAGATACGCAGTATTTT
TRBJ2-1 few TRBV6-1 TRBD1 CASSETGSYNEQFF TGTGCCAGCAGTGAGACAGGGTCCTACAATGAGCAGTTCTTC
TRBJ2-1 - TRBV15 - CATSTDPSAERFF TGTGCCACCAGCACAGACCCATCCGCTGAGAGATTCTTC
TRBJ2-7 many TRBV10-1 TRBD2 CASSDRGRGSSYEQYF TGCGCCAGCAGTGACCGCGGGAGGGGCAGCTCCTACGAGCAGTACTTC
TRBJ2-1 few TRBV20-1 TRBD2 CSARFMTSGIHEQFF TGCAGTGCTAGGTTCATGACTAGCGGGATCCATGAGCAGTTCTTC
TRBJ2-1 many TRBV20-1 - CSARTSLEQFF TGCAGTGCTAGGACTAGTCTTGAGCAGTTCTTC
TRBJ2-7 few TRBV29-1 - CSVSTGTTYEQYF TGCAGCGTTTCGACAGGTACAACCTACGAGCAGTACTTC
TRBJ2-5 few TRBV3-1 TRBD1 CASSHPGQQETQYF TGTGCCAGCAGCCACCCGGGACAGCAAGAGACCCAGTACTTC
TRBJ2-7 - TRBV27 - CASSLVASYEQYF TGTGCCAGCAGTTTAGTTGCGAGCTACGAGCAGTACTTC
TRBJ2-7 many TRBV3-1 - CASSPTAGAGYEQYF TGTGCCAGCAGCCCAACGGCGGGGGCCGGCTACGAGCAGTACTTC
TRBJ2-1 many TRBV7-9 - CASSWMDDSYNEQFF TGTGCCAGCAGTTGGATGGACGACTCCTACAATGAGCAGTTCTTC
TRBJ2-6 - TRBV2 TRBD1 CASSERQGNSGANVLTF TGTGCCAGCAGTGAAAGACAGGGGAACTCTGGGGCCAACGTCCTGACTTTC
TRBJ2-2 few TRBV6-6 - CASSELGGNTGELFF TGTGCCAGCAGTGAACTTGGGGGGAACACCGGGGAGCTGTTTTTT
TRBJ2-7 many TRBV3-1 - CASSPQISSYEQYF TGTGCCAGCAGCCCGCAGATTAGCTCCTACGAGCAGTACTTC
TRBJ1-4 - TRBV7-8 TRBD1 CASSSRSRDRFGHEKLFF TGTGCCAGCAGCTCGCGGTCCCGGGACAGGTTTGGTCATGAAAAACTGTTTTTT
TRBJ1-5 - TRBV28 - CASTNREFGNQPQHF TGTGCCAGCACAAACAGGGAGTTTGGCAATCAGCCCCAGCATTTT
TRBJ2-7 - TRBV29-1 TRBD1 CSVTREDRSSYEQYF TGCAGCGTGACCCGTGAGGACAGGAGCTCCTACGAGCAGTACTTC
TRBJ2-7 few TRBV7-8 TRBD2 CASSHGTSGRGGEQYF TGTGCCAGCAGCCACGGGACTAGCGGGAGAGGGGGCGAGCAGTACTTC
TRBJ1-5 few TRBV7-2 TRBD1 CASSFPPGGGDQPQHF TGTGCCAGCAGCTTCCCCCCAGGGGGCGGGGATCAGCCCCAGCATTTT
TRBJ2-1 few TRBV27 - CASRPGRRDEQFF TGTGCCAGCAGGCCAGGGCGGCGGGATGAGCAGTTCTTC
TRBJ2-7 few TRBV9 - CASSPGQVTYEQYF TGTGCCAGCAGCCCCGGACAAGTAACCTACGAGCAGTACTTC
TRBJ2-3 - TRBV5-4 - CASSLAGTPRDTQYF TGTGCCAGCAGCTTGGCCGGGACTCCCCGGGATACGCAGTATTTT
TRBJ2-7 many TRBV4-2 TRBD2 CASSPGTSGAYEQYF TGTGCCAGCAGCCCTGGGACTAGCGGAGCCTACGAGCAGTACTTC